These 19 T cell receptor beta chains came from one sample sequenced in a study of blood T cell repertoires in COVID-19. TCRdb's table, derived via immunoSEQ multiplex PCR, lists solely in-frame clones and lacks some. The data hold about 100,000 clones, with around 84% observed a single time. Sequencing was carried out using peripheral blood. The receptors originated from a woman aged 60 to 75 with acute or convalescent COVID-19.

The V call is TRBV5-6, the J call TRBJ2-7; D is uncertain. V was pared by 1 base and J by 4 bases, with 12 bases between. Germline V CDR1 and CDR2: SGHDT, YYEEEE. CDR3 length equals 14 residues. CDR3 coding DNA: TGTGCCAGCAGCTTGAGATCACTCCCTTACGAGCAGTACTTC. Translation gives CASSLRSLPYEQYF.

V gene TRBV9 combines with J gene TRBJ2-2; 9 bases are shared with TRBD2. Germline assignment: CDR1 SGDLS and CDR2 YYNGEE. Losses at the gene ends were 0 bases for V and 0 bases for J; bases not matched to a gene: 0. This CDR3 contains 16 residues. Written as DNA, the CDR3 is TGTGCCAGCAGCGTAGCTAGCGGGGCGAACACCGGGGAGCTGTTTTTT. Its translation: CASSVASGANTGELFF.

The chain is built from TRBV25-1 and TRBJ2-1; a possible D gene is TRBD2 (5 bases). The germline CDR1 and CDR2 sequences are MGHDK and SYGVNS. The CDR3 contains 14 residues. V lost 8 bases and J lost 2, with 13 bases in between. CDR3 nucleotide sequence: TGTGCCAGCGGCCCCAGCGGAGCCTACAATGAGCAGTTCTTC. The encoded protein is CASGPSGAYNEQFF.

The gene calls are TRBV28 and TRBJ1-5; weak D call: TRBD1 (5 bases). V dropped 2 bases and J dropped 7 bases, with 15 bases sitting between them. The CDR3 runs 15 residues. Germline V lookup: CDR1 MDHEN, CDR2 SYDVKM. The CDR3 protein is CASSLMSGLGQPQHF. CDR3 sequence (DNA): TGTGCCAGCAGTTTAATGTCAGGGTTGGGGCAGCCCCAGCATTTT.

The V gene is TRBV28, the J gene TRBJ2-7, with 10 bases identical to TRBD1. Germline CDR1 and CDR2: MDHEN and SYDVKM. Trimming cost V 6 bases and J 1 base; bases outside gene matches: 12. There are 17 residues in the CDR3. The DNA of the CDR3 is TGTGCCAGCAGATTGGAGGGAGGGACAGGGGTGTCCTACGAGCAGTACTTC. Translation gives CASRLEGGTGVSYEQYF.

The chain has TRBV19 and TRBJ1-4; 9 nucleotides line up with TRBD1. CDR1 is LNHDA and CDR2 is SQIVND in the germline V gene (reference sequence). The CDR3 is 19 amino acids. J was trimmed by 0 bases and V by 7 bases; bases with no gene match: 15. DNA of the CDR3: TGTGCCAGTAAACCTCAACCCGGGACAGGGCCTTCAACTAATGAAAAACTGTTTTTT. This translates into CASKPQPGTGPSTNEKLFF.

V and J are TRBV9 and TRBJ2-1; 9 nucleotides align to TRBD2. This CDR3 spans 15 amino acids. Germline lookup yields CDR1 SGDLS and CDR2 YYNGEE. Trimming removed 3 bases from V and 9 bases from J; junction bases left unmatched: 10. The CDR3 DNA reads TGTGCCAGCAGCGCGCTAGCGGGGCACCAGGGTGAGCAGTTCTTC. Translated: CASSALAGHQGEQFF. Drawing the rest from reference TRBV9 and TRBJ2-1, the complete variable domain is DSGVTQTPKHLITATGQRVTLRCSPRSGDLSVYWYQQSLDQGLQFLIQYYNGEERAKGNILERFSAQQFPDLHSELNLSSLELGDSALYFCASSALAGHQGEQFFGPGTRLTVL.

The table lists this clone with a count of one. The chain carries TRBV12-3 or TRBV12-4 and TRBJ1-2; 9 bases are a match to TRBD1. This CDR3 contains 11 residues. The V gene end was trimmed by 8 bases and the J gene end by 5 bases; junction bases not matched to a gene: 0. The CDR3 region has the DNA TGTGCCAGCGGGACAGGGTATGGCTACACCTTC. This translates into CASGTGYGYTF.

The table lists this clone with a few counts. The genes are TRBV21-1 and TRBJ1-2. TRBV21-1 is given as a pseudogene. This CDR3 region has 14 residues. The CDR3 DNA is TGTGCCAGCAGCAAACAAAGAAGCGGGCTTGGCTACACCTTC. It specifies CASSKQRSGLGYTF.

With regard to this clone: A junction end diverges from the germline sequence, so it may reflect a read error. The chain is built from TRBV28 and TRBJ1-2; possible D gene TRBD1, 5 bases. The germline gives CDR1 MDHEN, CDR2 SYDVKM. CDR3 size: 13 residues. CDR3 DNA: TGTGCCAGCAGTCCGGGGGGGAGTTATGCCTACACCTTC. Its protein is CASSPGGSYAYTF.

The chain combines TRBV27 with TRBJ2-5; 10 nucleotides agree with TRBD1. The CDR3 has 13 residues. In germline, CDR1 is MNHEY, CDR2 SMNVEV (reference sequence). V trimming: 6 bases; J trimming: 5 bases; junction bases outside the gene matches: 3. The CDR3 protein is CASRRTGGETQYF. The CDR3 nucleotides are TGTGCCAGCAGAAGGACAGGGGGGGAGACCCAGTACTTC.

The CDR3 DNA sequence: TGTGCCACCAGTGATTTGAAGTCTAGCGGGGAGACTGAGCTGTTTTTT. It encodes CATSDLKSSGETELFF. J is TRBJ2-2 and V is TRBV24-1, with 9 bases that match TRBD2. Germline V gene sequence: CDR1 KGHDR, CDR2 SFDVKD. The CDR3 contains 16 residues. J lost 11 bases, V lost 0 bases, and 9 bases had no gene match.

This rearrangement joins TRBV5-6 to TRBJ1-1; perhaps TRBD1 as D (5 bases). The CDR3 contains 15 residues. The V gene lost 1 base and the J gene lost 4 bases, with 14 bases spanning the gap. Germline CDR1 SGHDT, CDR2 YYEEEE. CDR3 amino acids: CASSLRGVWSTEAFF. The CDR3, as DNA: TGTGCCAGCAGCTTGCGGGGGGTTTGGAGCACTGAAGCTTTCTTT.

This chain joins TRBV6-1 and TRBJ1-2, with D perhaps TRBD1 (5 bases). Trimming left V 2 bases short and J 3 bases short, with 16 bases between. The CDR3 runs to 16 residues. Looked up from germline, CDR1 is MNHNS and CDR2 is SASEGT. The CDR3 loop reads CASSEYPPGWYYGYTF. Here the CDR3 DNA reads TGTGCCAGCAGTGAATACCCCCCAGGGTGGTACTATGGCTACACCTTC.

The V call is TRBV3-1 (or the pseudogene TRBV3-2), the J call TRBJ2-7; 10 positions match TRBD2. The germline gives CDR1 LGHDT, CDR2 YNNKEL (reference sequence). There are 16 residues in the CDR3. Trimming cost V 5 bases and J 2 bases; bases outside gene matches: 9. The DNA for the CDR3 is TGTGCCAGCAGCACCTCTTTAAGCGGGGGGGCCTACGAGCAGTACTTC. The encoded protein is CASSTSLSGGAYEQYF.

This chain's CDR3 is CASTSGGSSTDTQYF. The CDR3 DNA reads TGTGCCAGCACCAGCGGGGGCTCGAGCACAGATACGCAGTATTTT. This sequence joins TRBV6-5 and TRBJ2-3; 8 bases are shared with TRBD2. The CDR3 is 15 amino acids. Germline loops: CDR1 MNHEY, CDR2 SVGAGI. With 7 bases clipped from V and 0 bases from J, the junction kept 6 bases outside the gene matches.

V gene TRBV19 combines with J gene TRBJ1-2; the match to TRBD1 covers 7 bases. The CDR3 covers 12 residues. Germline V gene data show CDR1 as LNHDA and CDR2 as SQIVND (reference sequence). The V and J ends lost 8 bases and 4 bases, in that order; junction bases with no gene match: 4. The CDR3 protein is CASGDSPYGYTF. The CDR3, as DNA: TGTGCCAGTGGGGACAGTCCCTATGGCTACACCTTC. Combining the CDR3 with reference TRBV19 and TRBJ1-2 gives the whole variable domain DGGITQSPKYLFRKEGQNVTLSCEQNLNHDAMYWYRQDPGQGLRLIYYSQIVNDFQKGDIAEGYSVSREKKESFPLTVTSAQKNPTAFYLCASGDSPYGYTFGSGTRLTVV.

This clone appeared a few times. The chain uses TRBV4-2 and TRBJ2-2; 14 bases match TRBD2. V was pared by 0 bases and J by 1 base, with 4 bases of the junction left unmatched. The germline CDR1 and CDR2 sequences are LGHNA and YNFKEQ. The CDR3 runs to 19 residues. CDR3 in amino acids: CASSQDPGTSGGNTGELFF. The CDR3 DNA reads TGTGCCAGCAGCCAAGATCCCGGGACTAGCGGGGGGAACACCGGGGAGCTGTTTTTT.

The gene calls are TRBV9 and TRBJ2-7; 7 bases are a match to TRBD1. Germline values: CDR1 SGDLS, CDR2 YYNGEE. The CDR3 contains 15 residues. J gave up 1 base and V 0 bases, and 4 bases lay outside the gene matches. CDR3 in DNA: TGTGCCAGCAGCGTAGGTTTGGGACAGTCCTACGAGCAGTACTTC. It translates to CASSVGLGQSYEQYF. The full variable domain, with the rest looked up from reference TRBV9 and TRBJ2-7, is DSGVTQTPKHLITATGQRVTLRCSPRSGDLSVYWYQQSLDQGLQFLIQYYNGEERAKGNILERFSAQQFPDLHSELNLSSLELGDSALYFCASSVGLGQSYEQYFGPGTRLTVT.